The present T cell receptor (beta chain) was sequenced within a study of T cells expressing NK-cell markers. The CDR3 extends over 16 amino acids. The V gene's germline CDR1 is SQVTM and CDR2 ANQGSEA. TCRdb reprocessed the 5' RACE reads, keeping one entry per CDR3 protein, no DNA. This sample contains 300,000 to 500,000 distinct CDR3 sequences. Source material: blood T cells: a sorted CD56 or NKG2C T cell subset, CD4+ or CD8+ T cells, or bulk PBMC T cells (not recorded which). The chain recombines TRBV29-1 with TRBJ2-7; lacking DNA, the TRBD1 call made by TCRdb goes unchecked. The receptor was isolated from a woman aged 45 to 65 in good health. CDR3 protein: CSVEATGQGGKNEQYF.